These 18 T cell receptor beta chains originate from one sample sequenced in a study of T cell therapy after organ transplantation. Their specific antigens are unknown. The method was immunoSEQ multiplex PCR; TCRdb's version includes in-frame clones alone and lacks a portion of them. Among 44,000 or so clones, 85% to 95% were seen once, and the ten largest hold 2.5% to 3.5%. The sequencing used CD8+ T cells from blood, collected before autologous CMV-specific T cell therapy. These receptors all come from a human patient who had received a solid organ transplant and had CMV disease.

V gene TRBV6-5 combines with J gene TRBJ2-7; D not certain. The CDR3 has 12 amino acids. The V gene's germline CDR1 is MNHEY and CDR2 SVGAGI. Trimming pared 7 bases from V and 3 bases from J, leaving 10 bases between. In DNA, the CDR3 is TGTGCCAGCATCCCCTGGTGCTACGAGCAGTACTTC. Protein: CASIPWCYEQYF.

DNA for the CDR3: TGTGCCAGCAGTTGGGACAACTATAGCAATCAGCCCCAGCATTTT. Protein sequence: CASSWDNYSNQPQHF. The rearrangement uses TRBV6-4 and TRBJ1-5; a possible D gene is TRBD1 (6 bases). This CDR3 comprises 15 residues. From germline, CDR1 is MRHNA and CDR2 SNTAGT. With 5 bases removed from V and 0 bases from J, the gap between germline ends came to 11 bases.

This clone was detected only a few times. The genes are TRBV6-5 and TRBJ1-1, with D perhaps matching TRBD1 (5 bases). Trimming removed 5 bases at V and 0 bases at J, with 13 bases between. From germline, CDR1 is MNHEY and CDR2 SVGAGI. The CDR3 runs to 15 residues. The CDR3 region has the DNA TGTGCCAGCAGTCCAATGGGACGGATGAACACTGAAGCTTTCTTT. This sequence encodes CASSPMGRMNTEAFF.

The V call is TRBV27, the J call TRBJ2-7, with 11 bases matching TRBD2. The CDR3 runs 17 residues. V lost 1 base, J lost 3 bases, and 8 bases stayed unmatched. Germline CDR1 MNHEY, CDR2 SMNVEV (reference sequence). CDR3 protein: CASSLYSTSGGIYEQYF. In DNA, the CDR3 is TGTGCCAGCAGTTTATACTCCACTAGCGGGGGTATCTACGAGCAGTACTTC.

CDR3 nucleotides: TGTGCCATCGCGGCGGTTGGGCAACTAGGTTACGAGCAGTACTTC. Its translation: CAIAAVGQLGYEQYF. This chain joins TRBV6-5 and TRBJ2-7; possible D gene TRBD2, 5 bases. V lost 10 bases, J lost 4 bases, and 23 bases lay in between. Germline V gene sequence: CDR1 MNHEY, CDR2 SVGAGI. The CDR3 has 15 amino acids.

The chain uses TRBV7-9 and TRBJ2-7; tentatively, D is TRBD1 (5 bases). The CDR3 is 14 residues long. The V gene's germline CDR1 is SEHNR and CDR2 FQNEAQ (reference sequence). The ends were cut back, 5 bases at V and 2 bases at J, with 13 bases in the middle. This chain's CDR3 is CASSQATETYEQYF. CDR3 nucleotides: TGTGCCAGCAGCCAAGCGACAGAAACCTACGAGCAGTACTTC.

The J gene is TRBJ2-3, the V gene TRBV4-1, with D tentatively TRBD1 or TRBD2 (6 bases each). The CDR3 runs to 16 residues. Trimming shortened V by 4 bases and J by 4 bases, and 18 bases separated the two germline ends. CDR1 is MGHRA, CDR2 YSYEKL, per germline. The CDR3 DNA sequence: TGCGCCAGCAGCCGCCCCGCCCGGGGGCCCCCAGATACGCAGTATTTT. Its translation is CASSRPARGPPDTQYF.

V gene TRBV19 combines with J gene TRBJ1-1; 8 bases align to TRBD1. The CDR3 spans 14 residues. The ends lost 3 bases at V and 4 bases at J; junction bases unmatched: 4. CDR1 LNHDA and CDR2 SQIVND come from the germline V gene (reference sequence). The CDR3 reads CASSMSRGLTEAFF. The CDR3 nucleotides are TGTGCCAGTAGTATGAGCAGGGGGCTCACTGAAGCTTTCTTT.

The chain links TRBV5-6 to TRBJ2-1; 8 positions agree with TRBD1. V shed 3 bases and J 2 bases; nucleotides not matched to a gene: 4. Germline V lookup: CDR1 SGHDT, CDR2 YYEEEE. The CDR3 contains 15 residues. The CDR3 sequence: CASSSDRETYNEQFF. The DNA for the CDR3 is TGTGCCAGCAGCTCGGACAGGGAGACCTACAATGAGCAGTTCTTC.

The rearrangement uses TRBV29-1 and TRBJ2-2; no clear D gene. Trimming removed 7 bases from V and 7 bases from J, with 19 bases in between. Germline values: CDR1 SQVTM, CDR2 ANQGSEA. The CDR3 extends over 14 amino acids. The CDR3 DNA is TGCAGCGGGATCCTGACCACCGACGGCGGGGAGCTGTTTTTT. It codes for CSGILTTDGGELFF.

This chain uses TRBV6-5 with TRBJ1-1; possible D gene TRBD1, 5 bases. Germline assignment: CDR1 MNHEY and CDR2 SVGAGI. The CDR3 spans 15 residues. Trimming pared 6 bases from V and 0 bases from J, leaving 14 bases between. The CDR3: CASSLGGRLNTEAFF. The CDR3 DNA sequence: TGTGCCAGCAGCCTCGGGGGACGGCTGAACACTGAAGCTTTCTTT.

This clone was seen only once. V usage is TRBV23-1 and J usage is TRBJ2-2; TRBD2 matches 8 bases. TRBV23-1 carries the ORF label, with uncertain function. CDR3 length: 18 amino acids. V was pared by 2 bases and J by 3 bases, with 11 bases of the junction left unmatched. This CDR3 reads CASSQGAPGGPHTGELFF. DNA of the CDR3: TGCGCCAGCAGTCAAGGGGCCCCGGGGGGGCCCCACACCGGGGAGCTGTTTTTT.

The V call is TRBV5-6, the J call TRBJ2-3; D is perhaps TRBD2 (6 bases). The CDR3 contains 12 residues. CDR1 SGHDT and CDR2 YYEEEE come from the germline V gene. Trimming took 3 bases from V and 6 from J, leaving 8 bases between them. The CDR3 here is CASSSLADTQYF. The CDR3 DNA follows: TGTGCCAGCAGCTCCCTAGCGGATACGCAGTATTTT.

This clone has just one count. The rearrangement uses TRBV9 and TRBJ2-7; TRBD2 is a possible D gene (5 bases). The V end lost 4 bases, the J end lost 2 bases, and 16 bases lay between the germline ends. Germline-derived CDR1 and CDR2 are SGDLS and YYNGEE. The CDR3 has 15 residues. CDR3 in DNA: TGTGCCAGCAGCCCAGAGGGCACCATAACCTACGAGCAGTACTTC. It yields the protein CASSPEGTITYEQYF.

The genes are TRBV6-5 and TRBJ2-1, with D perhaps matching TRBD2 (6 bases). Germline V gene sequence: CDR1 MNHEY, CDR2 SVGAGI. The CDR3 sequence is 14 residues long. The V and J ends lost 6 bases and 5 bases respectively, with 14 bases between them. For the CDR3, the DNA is TGTGCCAGCAGCCACCCGGAGGGAAACAATGAGCAGTTCTTC. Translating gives CASSHPEGNNEQFF.

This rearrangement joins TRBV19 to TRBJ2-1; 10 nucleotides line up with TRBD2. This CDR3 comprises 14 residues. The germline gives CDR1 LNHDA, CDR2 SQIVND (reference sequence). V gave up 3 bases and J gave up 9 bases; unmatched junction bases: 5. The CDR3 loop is CASSILAGEPEQFF. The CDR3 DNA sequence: TGTGCCAGTAGTATCCTAGCGGGAGAACCTGAGCAGTTCTTC.

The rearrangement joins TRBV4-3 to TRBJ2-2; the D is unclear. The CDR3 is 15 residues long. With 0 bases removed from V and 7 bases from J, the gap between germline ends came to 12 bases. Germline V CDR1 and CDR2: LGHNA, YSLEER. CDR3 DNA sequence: TGCGCCAGCAGCCAAGATTGGCCGGGTGGCGGGGAGCTGTTTTTT. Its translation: CASSQDWPGGGELFF.

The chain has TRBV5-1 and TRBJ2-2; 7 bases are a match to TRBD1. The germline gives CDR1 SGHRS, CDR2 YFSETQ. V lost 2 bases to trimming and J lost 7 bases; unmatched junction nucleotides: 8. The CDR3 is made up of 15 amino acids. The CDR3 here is CASSLGTASGGELFF. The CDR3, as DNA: TGCGCCAGCAGCTTAGGGACAGCAAGTGGCGGGGAGCTGTTTTTT.